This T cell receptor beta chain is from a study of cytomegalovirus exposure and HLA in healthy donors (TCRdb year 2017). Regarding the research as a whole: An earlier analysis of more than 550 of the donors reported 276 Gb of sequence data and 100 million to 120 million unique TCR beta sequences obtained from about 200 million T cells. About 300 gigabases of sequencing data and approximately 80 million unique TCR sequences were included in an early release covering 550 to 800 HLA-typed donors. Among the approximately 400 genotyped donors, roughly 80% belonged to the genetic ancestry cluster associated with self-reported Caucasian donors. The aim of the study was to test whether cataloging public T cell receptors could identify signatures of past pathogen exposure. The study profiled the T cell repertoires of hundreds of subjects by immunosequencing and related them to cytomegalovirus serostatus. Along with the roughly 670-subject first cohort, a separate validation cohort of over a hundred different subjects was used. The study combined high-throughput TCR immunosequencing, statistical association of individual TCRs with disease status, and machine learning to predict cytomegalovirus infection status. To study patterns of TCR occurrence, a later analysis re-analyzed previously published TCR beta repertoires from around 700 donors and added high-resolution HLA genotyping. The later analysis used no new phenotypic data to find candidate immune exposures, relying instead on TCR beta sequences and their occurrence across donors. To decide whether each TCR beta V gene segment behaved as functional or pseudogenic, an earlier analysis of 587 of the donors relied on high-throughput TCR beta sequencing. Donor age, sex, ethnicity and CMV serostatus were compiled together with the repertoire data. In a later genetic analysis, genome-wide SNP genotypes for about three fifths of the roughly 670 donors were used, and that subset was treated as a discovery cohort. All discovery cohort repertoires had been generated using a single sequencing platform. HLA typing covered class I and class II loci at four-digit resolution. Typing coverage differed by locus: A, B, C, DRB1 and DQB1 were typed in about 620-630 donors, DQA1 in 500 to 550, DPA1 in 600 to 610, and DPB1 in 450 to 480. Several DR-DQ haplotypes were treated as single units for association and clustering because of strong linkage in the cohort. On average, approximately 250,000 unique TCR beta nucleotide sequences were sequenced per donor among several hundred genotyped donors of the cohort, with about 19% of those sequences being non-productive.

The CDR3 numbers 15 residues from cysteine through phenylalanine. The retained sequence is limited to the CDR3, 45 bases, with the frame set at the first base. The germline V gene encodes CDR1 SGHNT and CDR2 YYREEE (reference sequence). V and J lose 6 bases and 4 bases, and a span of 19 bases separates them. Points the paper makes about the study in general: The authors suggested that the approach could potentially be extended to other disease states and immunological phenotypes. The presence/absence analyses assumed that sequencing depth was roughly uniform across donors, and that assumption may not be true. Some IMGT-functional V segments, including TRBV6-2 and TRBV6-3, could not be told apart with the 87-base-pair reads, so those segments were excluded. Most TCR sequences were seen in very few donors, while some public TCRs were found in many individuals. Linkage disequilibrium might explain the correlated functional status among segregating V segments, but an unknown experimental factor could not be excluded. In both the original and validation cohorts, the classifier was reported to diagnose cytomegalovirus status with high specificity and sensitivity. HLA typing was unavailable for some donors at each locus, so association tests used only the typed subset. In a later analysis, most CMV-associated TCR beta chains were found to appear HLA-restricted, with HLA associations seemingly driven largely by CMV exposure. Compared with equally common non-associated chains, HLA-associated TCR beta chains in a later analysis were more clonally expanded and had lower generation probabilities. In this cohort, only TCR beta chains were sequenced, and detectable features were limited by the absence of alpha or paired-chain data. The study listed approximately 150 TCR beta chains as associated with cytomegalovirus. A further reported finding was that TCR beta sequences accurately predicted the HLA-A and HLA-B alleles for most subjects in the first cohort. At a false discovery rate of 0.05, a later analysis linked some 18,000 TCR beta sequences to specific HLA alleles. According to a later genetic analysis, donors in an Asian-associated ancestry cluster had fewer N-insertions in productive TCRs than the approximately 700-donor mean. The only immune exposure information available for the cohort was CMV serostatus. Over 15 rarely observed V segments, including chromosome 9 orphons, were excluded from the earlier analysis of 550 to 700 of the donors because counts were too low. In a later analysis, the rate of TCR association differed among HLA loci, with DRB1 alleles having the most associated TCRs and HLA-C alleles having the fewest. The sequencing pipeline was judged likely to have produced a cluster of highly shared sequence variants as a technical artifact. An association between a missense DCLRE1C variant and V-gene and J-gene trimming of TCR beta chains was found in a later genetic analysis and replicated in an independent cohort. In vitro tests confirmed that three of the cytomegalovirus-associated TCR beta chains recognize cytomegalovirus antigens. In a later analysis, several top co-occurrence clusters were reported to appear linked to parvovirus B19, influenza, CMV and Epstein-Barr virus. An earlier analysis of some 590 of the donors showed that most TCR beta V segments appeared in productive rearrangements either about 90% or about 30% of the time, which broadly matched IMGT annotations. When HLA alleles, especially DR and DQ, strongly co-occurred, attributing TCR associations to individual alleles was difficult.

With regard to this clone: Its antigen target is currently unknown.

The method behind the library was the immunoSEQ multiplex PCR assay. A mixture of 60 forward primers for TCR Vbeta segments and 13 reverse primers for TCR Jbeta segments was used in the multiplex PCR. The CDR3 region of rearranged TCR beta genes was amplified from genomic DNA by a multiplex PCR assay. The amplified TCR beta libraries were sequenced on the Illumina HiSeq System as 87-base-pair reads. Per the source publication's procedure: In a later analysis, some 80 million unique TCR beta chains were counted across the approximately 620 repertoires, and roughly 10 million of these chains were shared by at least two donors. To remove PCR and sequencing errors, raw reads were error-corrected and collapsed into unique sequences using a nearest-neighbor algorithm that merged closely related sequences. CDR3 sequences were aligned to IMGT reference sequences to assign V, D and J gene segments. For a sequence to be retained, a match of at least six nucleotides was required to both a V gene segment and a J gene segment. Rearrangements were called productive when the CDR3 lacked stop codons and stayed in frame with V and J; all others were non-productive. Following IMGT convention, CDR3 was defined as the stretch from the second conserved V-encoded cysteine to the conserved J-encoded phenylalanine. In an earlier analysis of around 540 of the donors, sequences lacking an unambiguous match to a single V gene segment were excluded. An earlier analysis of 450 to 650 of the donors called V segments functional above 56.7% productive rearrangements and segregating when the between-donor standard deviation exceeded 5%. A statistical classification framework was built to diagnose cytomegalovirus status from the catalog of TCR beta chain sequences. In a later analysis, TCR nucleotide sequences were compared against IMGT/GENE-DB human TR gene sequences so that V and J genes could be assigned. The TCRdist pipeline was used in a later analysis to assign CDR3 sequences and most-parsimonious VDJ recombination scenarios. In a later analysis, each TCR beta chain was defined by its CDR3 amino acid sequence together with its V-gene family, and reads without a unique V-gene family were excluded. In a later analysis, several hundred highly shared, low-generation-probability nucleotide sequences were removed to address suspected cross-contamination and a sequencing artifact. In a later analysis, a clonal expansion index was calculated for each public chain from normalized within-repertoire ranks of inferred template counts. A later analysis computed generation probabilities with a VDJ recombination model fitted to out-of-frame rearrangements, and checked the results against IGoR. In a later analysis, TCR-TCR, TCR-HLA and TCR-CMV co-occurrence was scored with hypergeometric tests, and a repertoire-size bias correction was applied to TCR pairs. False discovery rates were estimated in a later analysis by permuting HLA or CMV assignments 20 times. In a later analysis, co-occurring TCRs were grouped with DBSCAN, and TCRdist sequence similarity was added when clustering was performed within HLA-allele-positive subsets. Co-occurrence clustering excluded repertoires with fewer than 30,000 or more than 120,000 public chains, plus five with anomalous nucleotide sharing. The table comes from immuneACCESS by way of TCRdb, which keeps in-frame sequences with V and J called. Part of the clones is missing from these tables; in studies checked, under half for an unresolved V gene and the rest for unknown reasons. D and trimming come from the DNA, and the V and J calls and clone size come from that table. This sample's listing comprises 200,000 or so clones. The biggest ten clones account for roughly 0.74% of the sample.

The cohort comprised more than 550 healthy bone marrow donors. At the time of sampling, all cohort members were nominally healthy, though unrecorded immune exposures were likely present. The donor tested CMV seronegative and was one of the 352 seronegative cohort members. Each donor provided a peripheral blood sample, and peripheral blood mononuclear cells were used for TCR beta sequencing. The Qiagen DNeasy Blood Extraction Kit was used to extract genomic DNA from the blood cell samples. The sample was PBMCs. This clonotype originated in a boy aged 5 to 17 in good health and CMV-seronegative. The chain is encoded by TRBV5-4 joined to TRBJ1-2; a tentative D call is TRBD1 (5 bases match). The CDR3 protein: CASTVSRGLPYGYTF. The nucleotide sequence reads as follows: TGTGCCAGCACCGTTTCAAGGGGATTACCCTATGGCTACACCTTC.